The rows below give T cell receptor beta chains drawn from one sample of a study of cytomegalovirus exposure and HLA in healthy donors. Assay used: immunoSEQ multiplex PCR; TCRdb lists only in-frame clones, some missing. The sample has around 74,000 clones; around 81% are singletons. Sequencing was performed on PBMCs. These receptors originate from a man between 25 and 39 years old in good health and CMV-seronegative. The CDR3 runs from the conserved cysteine through the conserved F or W.

V gene: TRBV4-1; CDR3 protein: CASSAGSGSSYNEQFF
V gene: TRBV19; CDR3 protein: CASSTRTGALYGYTF
V gene: TRBV5-1; CDR3 protein: CASSLEGRGTGYTF
V gene: TRBV6-5; CDR3 protein: CASSLTSGADTQYF
V gene: TRBV28; CDR3 protein: CASSWTGPYEQYF
V gene: TRBV11-2; CDR3 protein: CASSLTVPNTEAFF
V gene: TRBV15; CDR3 protein: CATSILHRAGAGELFF
V gene: TRBV28; CDR3 protein: CASSLLALRQSHQPQHF
V gene: TRBV11-2; CDR3 protein: CASGVHSNQPQHF
V gene: TRBV25-1; CDR3 protein: CASSRGMGADTEAFF
V gene: TRBV9; CDR3 protein: CASSVSGGELFF
V gene: TRBV4-2; CDR3 protein: CASSLPGQDLYGYTF
V gene: TRBV30; CDR3 protein: CAWREAGEVNEQFF
V gene: TRBV5-1; CDR3 protein: CASSIPEYRAVDTGELFF
V gene: TRBV2; CDR3 protein: CASSETDYGYTF
V gene: TRBV4-3; CDR3 protein: CASSQDFGGNTEAFF
V gene: TRBV4-1; CDR3 protein: CASSHGTSGALDTQYF
V gene: TRBV18; CDR3 protein: CASSPRVGAQETQYF
V gene: TRBV7-8; CDR3 protein: CASGAPGGLRTGELFF
V gene: TRBV6-1; CDR3 protein: CASSEGTGQNQPQHF
V gene: TRBV7-9; CDR3 protein: CASSLTGDGGELFF
V gene: TRBV29-1; CDR3 protein: CSAKGTGVLSYNEQFF
V gene: TRBV29-1; CDR3 protein: CSSNSGGVETQYF